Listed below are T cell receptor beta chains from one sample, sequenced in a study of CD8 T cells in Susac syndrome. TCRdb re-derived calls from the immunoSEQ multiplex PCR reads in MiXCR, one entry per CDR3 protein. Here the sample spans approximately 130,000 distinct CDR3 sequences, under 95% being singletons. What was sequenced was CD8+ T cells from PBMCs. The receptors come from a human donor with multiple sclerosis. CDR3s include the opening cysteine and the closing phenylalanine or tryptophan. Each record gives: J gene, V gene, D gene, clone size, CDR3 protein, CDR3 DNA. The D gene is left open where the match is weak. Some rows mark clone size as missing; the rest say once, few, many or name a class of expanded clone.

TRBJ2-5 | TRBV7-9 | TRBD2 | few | CASSLGLAGGETQYF | TGTGCCAGCAGCTTGGGCTTAGCGGGAGGAGAGACCCAGTACTTC
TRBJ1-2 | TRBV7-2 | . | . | CASSDPGTATNYGYTF | TGTGCCAGCAGTGACCCCGGGACGGCGACGAACTATGGCTACACCTTC
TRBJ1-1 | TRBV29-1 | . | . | CSVGTLDGTEAFF | TGCAGCGTTGGGACGTTGGACGGGACTGAAGCTTTCTTT
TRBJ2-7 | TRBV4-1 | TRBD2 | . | CASSNPGLVQYEQYF | TGCGCCAGCAGCAATCCGGGACTAGTTCAATACGAGCAGTACTTC
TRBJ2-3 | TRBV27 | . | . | CASSLLGTPPSTDTQYF | TGTGCCAGCAGTTTGCTCGGGACACCTCCTAGCACAGATACGCAGTATTTT
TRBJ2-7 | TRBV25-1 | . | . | CASSDLYEQYF | TGTGCCAGCAGTGACCTTTACGAGCAGTACTTC
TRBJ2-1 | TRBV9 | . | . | CASSVTLAYNEQFF | TGTGCCAGCAGCGTAACGCTCGCCTACAATGAGCAGTTCTTC
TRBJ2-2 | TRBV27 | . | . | CASAGGTTGELFF | TGTGCCAGCGCAGGAGGGACCACCGGGGAGCTGTTTTTT
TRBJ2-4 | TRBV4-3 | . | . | CASSQGLGIVDIQYF | TGCGCCAGCAGCCAAGGGCTCGGGATCGTGGACATTCAGTACTTC
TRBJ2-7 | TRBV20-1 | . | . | CSAEGGLDSSEQYF | TGCAGTGCTGAGGGGGGGCTAGACTCCTCCGAGCAGTACTTC
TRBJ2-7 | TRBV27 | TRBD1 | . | CASSSFDRGFYEQYF | TGTGCCAGCAGTTCCTTCGACAGGGGTTTCTACGAGCAGTACTTC
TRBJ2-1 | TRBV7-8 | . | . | CASSPRDFFSYNEQFF | TGTGCCAGCAGCCCCCGTGACTTTTTCTCCTACAATGAGCAGTTCTTC
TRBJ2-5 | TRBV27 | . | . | CASSLEPTGETQYF | TGTGCCAGCAGTTTAGAACCCACGGGGGAGACCCAGTACTTC
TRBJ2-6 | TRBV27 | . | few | CASSLGGANVLTF | TGTGCCAGCAGTTTGGGCGGGGCCAACGTCCTGACTTTC
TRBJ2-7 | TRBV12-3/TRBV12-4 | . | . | CASSLDGGYEQYF | TGTGCCAGCAGTTTAGATGGGGGCTACGAGCAGTACTTC
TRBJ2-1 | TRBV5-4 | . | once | CASSGGDVGTYNEQFF | TGTGCCAGCAGCGGGGGAGATGTTGGGACCTACAATGAGCAGTTCTTC
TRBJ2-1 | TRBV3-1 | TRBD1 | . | CASSHPDRVFIYEQFF | TGTGCCAGCAGCCACCCGGACAGGGTGTTTATCTATGAGCAGTTCTTC
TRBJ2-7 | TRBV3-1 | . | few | CASSPKGGEQYF | TGTGCCAGCAGCCCCAAGGGGGGAGAGCAGTACTTC
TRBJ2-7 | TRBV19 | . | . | CASSGGNEQYF | TGTGCCAGTAGTGGGGGAAACGAGCAGTACTTC
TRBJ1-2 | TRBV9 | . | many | CASSVAIGPNYGYTF | TGTGCCAGCAGCGTAGCGATCGGGCCTAACTATGGCTACACCTTC